These T cell receptor beta chains were read from a single sample in a study of OX40 agonist ivuxolimab in advanced cancers. Sequencing used immunoSEQ multiplex PCR; TCRdb keeps in-frame clones, though not all of them. The sample consists of about 68,000 clones, about 84% of them appearing once. The sample consisted of CD4+ or CD8+ T cells sorted from blood, taken in a trial of the OX40 agonist ivuxolimab. These receptors all stem from an adult with an advanced solid tumor such as melanoma, head and neck, liver or kidney cancer. Each CDR3 is given with its conserved first and last residue. A D gene is named only where the DNA matches it firmly. Expanded clones are given a class, and other clones once, few, many or no size at all.

j_call: TRBJ1-3; clone_size: .; d_call: .; v_call: TRBV29-1; cdr3_aa: CSVKPRGNTIYF; cdr3_nt: TGCAGCGTTAAACCCAGGGGAAACACCATATATTTT
j_call: TRBJ2-2; clone_size: .; d_call: TRBD1; v_call: TRBV19; cdr3_aa: CASSRTGRTGELFF; cdr3_nt: TGTGCCAGTAGCCGGACAGGGCGCACCGGGGAGCTGTTTTTT
j_call: TRBJ1-1; clone_size: .; d_call: .; v_call: TRBV7-2; cdr3_aa: CASSLGRGNTEAFF; cdr3_nt: TGTGCCAGCAGCTTAGGGAGGGGGAACACTGAAGCTTTCTTT
j_call: TRBJ2-2; clone_size: few; d_call: .; v_call: TRBV5-4; cdr3_aa: CASSLNEELFF; cdr3_nt: TGTGCCAGCAGCTTGAATGAGGAGCTGTTTTTT
j_call: TRBJ2-2; clone_size: .; d_call: .; v_call: TRBV7-3; cdr3_aa: CASSPPGGGTGELFF; cdr3_nt: TGTGCCAGCAGTCCACCCGGGGGCGGCACCGGGGAGCTGTTTTTT
j_call: TRBJ2-3; clone_size: .; d_call: TRBD2; v_call: TRBV7-2; cdr3_aa: CASSLSTSGGEEYF; cdr3_nt: TGTGCCAGCAGCCTTTCGACTAGCGGGGGAGAAGAGTATTTT
j_call: TRBJ2-1; clone_size: .; d_call: .; v_call: TRBV7-9; cdr3_aa: CASRNTGRSYNEQFF; cdr3_nt: TGTGCCAGCAGGAATACAGGGAGATCCTACAATGAGCAGTTCTTC
j_call: TRBJ2-7; clone_size: .; d_call: .; v_call: TRBV4-2; cdr3_aa: CASSLANEQYF; cdr3_nt: TGTGCCAGCAGCCTAGCTAACGAGCAGTACTTC
j_call: TRBJ2-4; clone_size: once; d_call: .; v_call: TRBV6-5; cdr3_aa: CASSRRGAKNIQYF; cdr3_nt: TGTGCCAGCAGCCGCCGGGGGGCCAAAAACATTCAGTACTTC
j_call: TRBJ2-2; clone_size: .; d_call: .; v_call: TRBV9; cdr3_aa: CASSPAGGPTGELFF; cdr3_nt: TGTGCCAGCAGCCCTGCAGGGGGGCCAACCGGGGAGCTGTTTTTT
j_call: TRBJ1-5; clone_size: once; d_call: .; v_call: TRBV18; cdr3_aa: CASSPGGNQPQHF; cdr3_nt: TGTGCCAGCTCACCAGGGGGGAATCAGCCCCAGCATTTT
j_call: TRBJ1-5; clone_size: .; d_call: TRBD1; v_call: TRBV30; cdr3_aa: CAWSVQGGCNQPQHF; cdr3_nt: TGTGCCTGGAGTGTACAGGGGGGTTGCAATCAGCCCCAGCATTTT
j_call: TRBJ1-1; clone_size: .; d_call: TRBD1; v_call: TRBV18; cdr3_aa: CASSPPTGTGWTEAFF; cdr3_nt: TGTGCCAGCTCACCACCGACCGGGACAGGGTGGACTGAAGCTTTCTTT